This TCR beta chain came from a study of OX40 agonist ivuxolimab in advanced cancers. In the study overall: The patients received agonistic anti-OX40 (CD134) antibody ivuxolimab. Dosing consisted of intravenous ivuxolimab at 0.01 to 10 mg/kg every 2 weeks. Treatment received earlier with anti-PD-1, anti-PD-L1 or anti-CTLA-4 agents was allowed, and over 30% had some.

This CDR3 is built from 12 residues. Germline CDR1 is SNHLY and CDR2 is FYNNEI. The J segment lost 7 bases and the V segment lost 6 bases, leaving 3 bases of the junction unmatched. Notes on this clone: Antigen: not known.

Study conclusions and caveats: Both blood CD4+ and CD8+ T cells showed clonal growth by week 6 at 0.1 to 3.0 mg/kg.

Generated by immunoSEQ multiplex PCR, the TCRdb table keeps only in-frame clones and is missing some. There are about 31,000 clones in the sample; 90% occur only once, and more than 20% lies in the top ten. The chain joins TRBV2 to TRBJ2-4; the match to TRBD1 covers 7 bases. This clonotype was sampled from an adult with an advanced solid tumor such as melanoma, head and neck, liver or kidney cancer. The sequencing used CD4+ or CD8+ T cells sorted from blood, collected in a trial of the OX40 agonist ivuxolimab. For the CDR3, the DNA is TGTGCCAGCAGGACAGGGTACAACATTCAGTACTTC. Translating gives CASRTGYNIQYF.